A selection of T cell receptor beta chains follows, all from one sample in a study of blood T cell repertoires in COVID-19. Data came from immunoSEQ multiplex PCR; TCRdb stores just in-frame clones and leaves some out. Of around 110,000 clones in the sample, around 86% were seen once. Sequencing was done on a sample of peripheral blood. These TCRs come from a man in his 70s with acute or convalescent COVID-19. Each CDR3 is given without its conserved first and last residue.

>TRBV9|TRBJ1-2
ASSVAQGSGYGYT
>TRBV20-1|TRBJ1-5
SASREYQPQH
>TRBV4-1|TRBJ1-1
ASSQDRGQIEAF
>TRBV9|TRBJ1-4
ASSVTAATNEKLF
>TRBV3-1/TRBV3-2|TRBJ2-7
ASSQEASGGYEQY
>TRBV2|TRBJ1-1
ASSDGTGGREAF
>TRBV3-1/TRBV3-2|TRBJ1-2
ASSQALGGYGYT
>TRBV7-9|TRBJ1-5
ASSLSALGQPQH
>TRBV19|TRBJ1-3
ASGAGGNTIY
>TRBV4-2|TRBJ1-2
ASSQVIGQGGFGYT
>TRBV7-8|TRBJ2-2
ASSFSGNTGELF
>TRBV10-3|TRBJ2-7
AISLDRGPVEQY
>TRBV12-2|TRBJ1-5
ASRLAQFGGEGFIQPQH
>TRBV7-9|TRBJ1-2
ASSFLTGAVKHGYT
>TRBV27|TRBJ1-1
ASSLLGQGEAF
>TRBV15|TRBJ1-2
ATSRVAGGLNYGYT
>TRBV19|TRBJ1-3
ASSIGLVSGNTIY
>TRBV19|TRBJ1-2
ASSGSRNNYGYT
>TRBV5-3|TRBJ2-1
ARSLRIAGVSYNEQF
>TRBV7-3|TRBJ2-1
ASSPRDIPNEQF
>TRBV10-3|TRBJ2-1
AISEPLGTSTDNEQF
>TRBV29-1|TRBJ2-2
SVPDRFNTGELF
>TRBV19|TRBJ1-2
ASSPNGPNRGRNYGYT
>TRBV4-2|TRBJ1-1
ASSQDRQGPMNTEAF
>TRBV7-9|TRBJ1-3
ASSFPRQGGSGNTIY
>TRBV3-1/TRBV3-2|TRBJ2-3
ASSQAGTRSTDTQY
>TRBV12-2|TRBJ2-1
ASRHYRRPGTSGRTQVYNEQF